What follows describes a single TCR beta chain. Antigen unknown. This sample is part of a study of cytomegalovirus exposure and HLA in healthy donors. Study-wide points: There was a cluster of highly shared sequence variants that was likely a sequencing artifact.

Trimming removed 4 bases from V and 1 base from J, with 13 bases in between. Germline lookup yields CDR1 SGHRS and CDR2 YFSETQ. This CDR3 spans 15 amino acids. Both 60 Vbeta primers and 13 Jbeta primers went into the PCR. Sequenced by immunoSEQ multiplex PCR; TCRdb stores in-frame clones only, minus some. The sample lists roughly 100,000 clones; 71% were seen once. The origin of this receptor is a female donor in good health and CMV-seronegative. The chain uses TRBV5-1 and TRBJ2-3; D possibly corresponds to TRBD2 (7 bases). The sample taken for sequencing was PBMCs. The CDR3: CASSQEGGGTDTQYF. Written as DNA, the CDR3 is TGCGCCAGCAGCCAGGAGGGGGGGGGCACAGATACGCAGTATTTT. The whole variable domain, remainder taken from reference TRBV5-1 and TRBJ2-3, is KAGVTQTPRYLIKTRGQQVTLSCSPISGHRSVSWYQQTPGQGLQFLFEYFSETQRNKGNFPGRFSGRQFSNSRSEMNVSTLELGDSALYLCASSQEGGGTDTQYFGPGTRLTVL.